This passage covers 18 T cell receptor beta chains from one sample sequenced in a study of blood T cell repertoires in COVID-19. Method: immunoSEQ multiplex PCR; TCRdb's copy keeps in-frame clones and lacks some. The sample holds about 310,000 clones; about 87% are singletons and the top ten take approximately 9%. The sample was PBMCs or T cells enriched from blood (not recorded which). All receptors come from a woman in her late teens or twenties who had recovered from COVID-19.

J is TRBJ2-7 and V is TRBV7-9, with D possibly being TRBD2 (6 bases). Germline V gene sequence: CDR1 SEHNR, CDR2 FQNEAQ (reference sequence). V lost 0 bases to trimming and J lost 3 bases, with 9 bases between them. The CDR3 sequence is 14 residues long. The CDR3 here is CASSLAGGNYEQYF. CDR3 coding DNA: TGTGCCAGCAGCTTAGCGGGAGGTAACTACGAGCAGTACTTC. The variable domain in full, completed from reference TRBV7-9 and TRBJ2-7, reads DTGVSQNPRHKITKRGQNVTFRCDPISEHNRLYWYRQTLGQGPEFLTYFQNEAQLEKSRLLSDRFSAERPKGSFSTLEIQRTEQGDSAMYLCASSLAGGNYEQYFGPGTRLTVT.

V gene TRBV6-1 combines with J gene TRBJ2-3, with a possible D match to TRBD1 (5 bases). CDR1 is MNHNS and CDR2 is SASEGT in the germline V gene. V lost 1 base and J 8 bases, leaving 13 bases between the germline ends. The CDR3 contains 14 residues. Here the CDR3 reads CASSEGAGLGTQYF. CDR3 bases: TGTGCCAGCAGTGAAGGGGCAGGGCTGGGTACGCAGTATTTT.

V usage is TRBV19 and J usage is TRBJ2-3; the match to TRBD1 covers 7 bases. Germline CDR1 and CDR2: LNHDA and SQIVND (reference sequence). The CDR3 totals 16 residues. The junction had 12 bases not matched to a gene; V was cut back by 6 bases and J by 3 bases. For the CDR3, the DNA is TGTGCCAGTAGCCCCCGTTTCTCGGGACAGACAGATACGCAGTATTTT. This encodes CASSPRFSGQTDTQYF.

The rearrangement joins TRBV30 to TRBJ1-4; TRBD1 matches at 8 bases. With 0 bases clipped from V and 10 bases from J, the junction kept 7 bases outside the gene matches. The CDR3 has 14 amino acids. CDR1 and CDR2 from the germline V gene are GTSNPN and SVGIG (reference sequence). The CDR3 loop reads CAWSVKGQGRKLFF. As DNA, the CDR3 is TGTGCCTGGAGTGTAAAAGGACAGGGTAGAAAACTGTTTTTT.

The CDR3 DNA reads as TGTGCCAGCAGCCGACTAAGGGGGCCAGATACGCAGTATTTT. This sequence encodes CASSRLRGPDTQYF. The rearrangement joins TRBV7-9 to TRBJ2-3, with 7 bases matching TRBD1. The germline CDR1 and CDR2 sequences are SEHNR and FQNEAQ (reference sequence). The CDR3 sequence is 14 residues long. The V segment lost 5 bases and the J segment 4 bases; nucleotides outside the gene matches: 6.

V usage is TRBV2 and J usage is TRBJ1-2, with 10 bases matching TRBD1. Germline V gives CDR1 SNHLY, CDR2 FYNNEI. The CDR3 sequence is 13 residues long. Trimming cost V 7 bases and J 5 bases; bases outside gene matches: 4. The CDR3 here is CASTRDRGYGYTF. The CDR3 DNA reads as TGTGCCAGCACCCGGGACAGGGGATATGGCTACACCTTC.

V and J are TRBV2 and TRBJ2-2, with D possibly TRBD1 on 5 matching bases. This CDR3 has 15 residues. V was cut by 3 bases and J by 2 bases, with 10 bases left in between. CDR1 and CDR2 from the germline V gene are SNHLY and FYNNEI. CDR3 bases: TGTGCCAGCAGTGACCCAACAGGCAACACCGGGGAGCTGTTTTTT. Its protein is CASSDPTGNTGELFF. The full variable domain, its missing parts supplied by reference TRBV2 and TRBJ2-2, is EPEVTQTPSHQVTQMGQEVILRCVPISNHLYFYWYRQILGQKVEFLVSFYNNEISEKSEIFDDQFSVERPDGSNFTLKIRSTKLEDSAMYFCASSDPTGNTGELFFGEGSRLTVL.

The chain is built from TRBV28 and TRBJ1-1; D gene unclear. Germline values: CDR1 MDHEN, CDR2 SYDVKM. The CDR3 totals 13 residues. The ends were cut back, 10 bases at V and 3 bases at J, with 15 bases in the middle. CDR3 in DNA: TGTGCCACCCATTCTACAGTCGACACTGAAGCTTTCTTT. This translates into CATHSTVDTEAFF. The full variable domain, its missing parts supplied by reference TRBV28 and TRBJ1-1, is DVKVTQSSRYLVKRTGEKVFLECVQDMDHENMFWYRQDPGLGLRLIYFSYDVKMKEKGDIPEGYSVSREKKERFSLILESASTNQTSMYLCATHSTVDTEAFFGQGTRLTVV.

This chain joins TRBV5-1 and TRBJ1-5, with a possible D match to TRBD1 (6 bases). V shed 3 bases and J shed 3 bases, with 10 bases lying between them. Germline V gene lookup returns CDR1 SGHRS and CDR2 YFSETQ. The CDR3 runs 14 residues. This CDR3 reads CASSSTGINQPQHF. CDR3 nucleotide sequence: TGCGCCAGCAGCTCGACAGGAATCAATCAGCCCCAGCATTTT.

The chain joins TRBV10-1 to TRBJ2-7; 7 bases are a match to TRBD2. Germline lookup yields CDR1 WNHNN and CDR2 SYGVQD (reference sequence). Germline trimming cut 9 bases from V and 5 bases from J; bases unmatched to any gene: 19. The CDR3 runs to 16 residues. This chain's CDR3 is CARRSGAKLAFHEQYF. For the CDR3, the DNA is TGCGCCAGACGAAGTGGAGCTAAACTAGCGTTCCACGAGCAGTACTTC.

The chain joins TRBV24-1 to TRBJ2-3, with D tentatively TRBD2 (6 bases). The V end lost 6 bases, the J end lost 4 bases, and 22 bases lay between the germline ends. Germline V gene data show CDR1 as KGHDR and CDR2 as SFDVKD. The CDR3 has 17 amino acids. Written as DNA, the CDR3 is TGTGCCACCAGTCTTGGGGGGACGGGGGAATTTCCAGATACGCAGTATTTT. Translating it yields CATSLGGTGEFPDTQYF.

The chain carries TRBV6-5 and TRBJ1-5; 10 nucleotides align to TRBD1. The CDR3 extends over 14 amino acids. The germline CDR1 and CDR2 sequences are MNHEY and SVGAGI. Losses at the gene ends were 6 bases for V and 9 bases for J; bases not matched to a gene: 8. In nucleotides, the CDR3 is TGTGCCAGCAGAAACGGACAGGGGGAACGGCCCCAGCATTTT. Protein: CASRNGQGERPQHF.

V is TRBV28 and J is TRBJ2-4, with TRBD1 matching over 9 bases. Trimming removed 4 bases from V and 2 bases from J; junction bases left unmatched: 6. CDR1 is MDHEN and CDR2 is SYDVKM in the germline V gene. The CDR3 has 16 residues. CDR3 protein: CASSSPGQGTKNIQYF. CDR3 coding DNA: TGTGCCAGCAGTTCCCCCGGACAGGGGACCAAAAACATTCAGTACTTC.

J is TRBJ2-7 and V is TRBV18, with a tentative D call TRBD1 (6 bases). This CDR3 is 15 amino acids long. V was shortened by 6 bases and J by 1 base, with 16 bases between the two germline ends. CDR1 is KGHSH, CDR2 LQKENI, per germline. CDR3 sequence: CASSHEGESSYEQYF. CDR3 bases: TGTGCCAGCTCCCACGAGGGGGAGTCATCCTACGAGCAGTACTTC.

The V call is TRBV2, the J call TRBJ1-1; no firm D call. V was pared by 3 bases and J by 2 bases, with 13 bases between. The CDR3 sequence is 15 residues long. Per the germline V gene, CDR1 is SNHLY and CDR2 is FYNNEI. As DNA, the CDR3 is TGTGCCAGCAGTGATAGTTTTCCCACCAACACTGAAGCTTTCTTT. It is translated as CASSDSFPTNTEAFF.

This chain uses TRBV5-1 with TRBJ1-3; D unresolved. This CDR3 is 19 amino acids long. V was shortened by 1 base and J by 0 bases, with 20 bases between the two germline ends. Germline values: CDR1 SGHRS, CDR2 YFSETQ. DNA of the CDR3: TGCGCCAGCAGCTTGCCCCTGAGGGAGGGATCAACCTCTGGAAACACCATATATTTT. This encodes CASSLPLREGSTSGNTIYF.

The rearrangement uses TRBV21-1 and TRBJ1-5. TRBV21-1 is described as a pseudogene. The CDR3 sequence is 17 residues long. The CDR3 bases are TGTGCCAGCAGCTCTCTCAAGGCGGGTGGAAGCAATCAGCCCCAGCATTTT. Translation gives CASSSLKAGGSNQPQHF.

The rearrangement uses TRBV6-2 or TRBV6-3 and TRBJ1-1; a possible D gene is TRBD1 (6 bases). The CDR3 has 17 amino acids. Germline CDR1 is MNHEY and CDR2 is SVGEGT. The V gene lost 4 bases and the J gene lost 5 bases, with 23 bases spanning the gap. The CDR3 DNA reads as TGTGCCAGCAGTTTCTTGCCAGGGGATTATGGAAGGACTGAAGCTTTCTTT. As protein: CASSFLPGDYGRTEAFF.